This T cell receptor (beta chain) was found in a study of shared clonotypes between healthy human individuals. As originally analysed: Filtering differed because ImmunoSEQ produced junction-only sequences that carried no quality scores. Repertoires were generated with immunoSEQ multiplex PCR, while TCRdb's copy carries only in-frame clones and drops some. D and trimming were read from the DNA, whereas the V and J calls and clone size are those reported in that table. Here the sample spans a few hundred thousand clones, around 97% being singletons. V trimming: 0 bases; J trimming: 6 bases; junction bases outside the gene matches: 5. The CDR3 totals 14 residues. From germline, CDR1 is SNHLY and CDR2 FYNNEI. This clone was counted once. Nashville, Tennessee was home to all donors, each a Caucasian adult.

Material for sequencing was naive CD4+ T cells sorted from blood. Subset described: CD45RA+ positively selected. The chain joins TRBV2 to TRBJ2-7; 7 bases match TRBD2. The origin of this receptor is a woman aged 30 to 39 in good health. CDR3 region: CASSEAISSGEQYF. The CDR3 nucleotides are TGTGCCAGCAGTGAAGCGATCTCTAGCGGCGAGCAGTACTTC. The whole variable domain, remainder taken from reference TRBV2 and TRBJ2-7, is EPEVTQTPSHQVTQMGQEVILRCVPISNHLYFYWYRQILGQKVEFLVSFYNNEISEKSEIFDDQFSVERPDGSNFTLKIRSTKLEDSAMYFCASSEAISSGEQYFGPGTRLTVT.